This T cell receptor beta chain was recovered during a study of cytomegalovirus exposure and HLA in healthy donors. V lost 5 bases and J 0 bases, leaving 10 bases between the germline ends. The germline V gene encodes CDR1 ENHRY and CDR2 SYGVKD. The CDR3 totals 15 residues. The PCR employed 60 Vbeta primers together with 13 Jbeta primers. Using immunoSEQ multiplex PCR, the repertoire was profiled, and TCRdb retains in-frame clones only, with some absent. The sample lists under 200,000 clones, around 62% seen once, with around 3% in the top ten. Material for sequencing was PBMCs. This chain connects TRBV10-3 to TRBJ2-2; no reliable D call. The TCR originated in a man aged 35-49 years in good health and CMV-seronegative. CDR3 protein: CAISSGTANTGELFF. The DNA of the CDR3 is TGTGCCATCAGTTCAGGAACCGCGAACACCGGGGAGCTGTTTTTT.